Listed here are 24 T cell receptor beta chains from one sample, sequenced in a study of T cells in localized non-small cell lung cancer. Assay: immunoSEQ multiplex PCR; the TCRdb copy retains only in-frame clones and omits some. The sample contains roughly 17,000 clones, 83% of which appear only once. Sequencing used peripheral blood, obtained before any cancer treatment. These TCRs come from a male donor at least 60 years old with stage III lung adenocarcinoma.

The CDR3 bases are TGTGCCAGCAGCTTAGTTAGCTCTGGGGCCAACGTCCTGACTTTC. Translated: CASSLVSSGANVLTF. The rearrangement links TRBV7-9 to TRBJ2-6; D unresolved. The CDR3 spans 15 residues. V was pared by 1 base and J by 0 bases, with 4 bases between. Germline values: CDR1 SEHNR, CDR2 FQNEAQ (reference sequence).

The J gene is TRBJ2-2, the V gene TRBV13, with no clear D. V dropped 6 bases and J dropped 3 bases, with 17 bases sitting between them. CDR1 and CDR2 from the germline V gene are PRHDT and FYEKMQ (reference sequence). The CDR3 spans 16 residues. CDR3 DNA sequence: TGTGCCAGCAGTTTAATCAGTCAGGTCCACACCGGGGAGCTGTTTTTT. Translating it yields CASSLISQVHTGELFF.

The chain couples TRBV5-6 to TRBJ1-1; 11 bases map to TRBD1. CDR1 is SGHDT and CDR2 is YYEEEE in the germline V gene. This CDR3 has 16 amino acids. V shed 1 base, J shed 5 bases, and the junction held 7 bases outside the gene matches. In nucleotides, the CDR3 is TGTGCCAGCAGCTTGTGGACAGGGGGCGAATTGACTGAAGCTTTCTTT. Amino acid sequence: CASSLWTGGELTEAFF.

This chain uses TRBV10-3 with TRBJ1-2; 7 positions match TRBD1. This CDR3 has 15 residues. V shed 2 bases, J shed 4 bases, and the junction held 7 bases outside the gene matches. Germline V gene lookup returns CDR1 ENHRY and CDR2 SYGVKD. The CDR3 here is CAISEGDSLSYGYTF. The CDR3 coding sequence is TGTGCCATCAGTGAGGGGGACAGTTTGAGCTATGGCTACACCTTC.

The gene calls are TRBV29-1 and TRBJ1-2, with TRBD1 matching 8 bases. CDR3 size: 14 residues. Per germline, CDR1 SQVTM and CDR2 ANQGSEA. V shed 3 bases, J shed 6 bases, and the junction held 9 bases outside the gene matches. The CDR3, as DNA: TGCAGCGTTGATGAGGGGACAGGAAGCGATGGCTACACCTTC. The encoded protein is CSVDEGTGSDGYTF. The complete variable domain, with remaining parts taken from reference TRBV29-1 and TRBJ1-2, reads SAVISQKPSRDICQRGTSLTIQCQVDSQVTMMFWYRQQPGQSLTLIATANQGSEATYESGFVIDKFPISRPNLTFSTLTVSNMSPEDSSIYLCSVDEGTGSDGYTFGSGTRLTVV.

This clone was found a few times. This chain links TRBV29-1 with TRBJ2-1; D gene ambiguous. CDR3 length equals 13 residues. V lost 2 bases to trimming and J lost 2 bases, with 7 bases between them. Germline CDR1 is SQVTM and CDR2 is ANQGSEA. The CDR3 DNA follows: TGCAGCGTTGAAAGTCAGGCCTACAATGAGCAGTTCTTC. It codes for CSVESQAYNEQFF.

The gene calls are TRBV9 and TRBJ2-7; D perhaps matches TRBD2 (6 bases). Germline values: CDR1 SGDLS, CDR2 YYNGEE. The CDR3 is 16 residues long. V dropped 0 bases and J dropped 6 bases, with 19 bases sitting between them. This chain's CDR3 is CASSVATAGLAGEQYF. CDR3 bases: TGTGCCAGCAGCGTAGCTACTGCGGGACTTGCAGGCGAGCAGTACTTC.

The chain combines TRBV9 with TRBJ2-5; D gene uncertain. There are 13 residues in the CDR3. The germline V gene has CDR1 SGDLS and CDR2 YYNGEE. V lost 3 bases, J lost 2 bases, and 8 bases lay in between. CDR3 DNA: TGTGCCAGCAGCGCTTATACTCAAGAGACCCAGTACTTC. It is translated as CASSAYTQETQYF.

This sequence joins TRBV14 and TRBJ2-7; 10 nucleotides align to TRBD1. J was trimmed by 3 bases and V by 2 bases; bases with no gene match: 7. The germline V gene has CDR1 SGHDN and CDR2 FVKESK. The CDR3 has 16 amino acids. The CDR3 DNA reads TGTGCCAGCAGCCAACGAGGGACAGGGGATTTCTACGAGCAGTACTTC. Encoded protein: CASSQRGTGDFYEQYF. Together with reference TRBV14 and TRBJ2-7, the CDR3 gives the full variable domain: EAGVTQFPSHSVIEKGQTVTLRCDPISGHDNLYWYRRVMGKEIKFLLHFVKESKQDESGMPNNRFLAERTGGTYSTLKVQPAELEDSGVYFCASSQRGTGDFYEQYFGPGTRLTVT.

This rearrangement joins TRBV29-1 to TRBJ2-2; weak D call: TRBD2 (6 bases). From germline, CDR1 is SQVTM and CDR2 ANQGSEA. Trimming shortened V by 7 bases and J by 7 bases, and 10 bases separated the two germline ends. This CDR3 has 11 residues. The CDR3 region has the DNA TGCAGCGGGAGGGACGTCGGGGAGCTGTTTTTT. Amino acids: CSGRDVGELFF.

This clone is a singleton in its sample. The CDR3 region is CASIGDSTGANVLTF. In DNA form, the CDR3 reads TGTGCCTCGATCGGCGACAGTACCGGGGCCAACGTCCTGACTTTC. The rearrangement uses TRBV30 and TRBJ2-6, with D possibly TRBD1 on 5 matching bases. The V end lost 7 bases, the J end lost 4 bases, and 17 bases lay between the germline ends. The CDR3 is 15 residues long. Germline CDR1 GTSNPN, CDR2 SVGIG (reference sequence).

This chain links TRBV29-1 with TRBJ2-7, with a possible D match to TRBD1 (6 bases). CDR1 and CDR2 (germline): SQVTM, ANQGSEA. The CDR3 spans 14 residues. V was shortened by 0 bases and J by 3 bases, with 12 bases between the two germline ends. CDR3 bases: TGCAGCGTTGAAGATCAGAACAGGGACTACGAGCAGTACTTC. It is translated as CSVEDQNRDYEQYF.

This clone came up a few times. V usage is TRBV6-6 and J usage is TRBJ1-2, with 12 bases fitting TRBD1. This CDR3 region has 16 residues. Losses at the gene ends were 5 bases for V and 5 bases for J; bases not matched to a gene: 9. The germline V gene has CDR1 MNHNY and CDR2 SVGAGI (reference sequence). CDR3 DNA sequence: TGTGCCAGCAGTATACCGGGGACAGGGGGCAAGTATGGCTACACCTTC. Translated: CASSIPGTGGKYGYTF.

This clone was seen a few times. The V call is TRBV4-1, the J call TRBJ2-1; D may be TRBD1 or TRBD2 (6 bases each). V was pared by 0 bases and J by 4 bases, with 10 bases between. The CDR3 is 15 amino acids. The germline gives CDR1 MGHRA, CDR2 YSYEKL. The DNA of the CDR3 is TGCGCCAGCAGCCAAGATTGGGGGGCTTACAATGAGCAGTTCTTC. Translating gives CASSQDWGAYNEQFF.

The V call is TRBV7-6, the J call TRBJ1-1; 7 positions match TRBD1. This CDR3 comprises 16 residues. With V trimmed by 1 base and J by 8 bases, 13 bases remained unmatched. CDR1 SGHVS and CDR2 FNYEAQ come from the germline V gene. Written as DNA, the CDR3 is TGTGCCAGCAGCTTAGTTGCCCCCCGGGAGGGGGCAGAAGCTTTCTTT. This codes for CASSLVAPREGAEAFF.

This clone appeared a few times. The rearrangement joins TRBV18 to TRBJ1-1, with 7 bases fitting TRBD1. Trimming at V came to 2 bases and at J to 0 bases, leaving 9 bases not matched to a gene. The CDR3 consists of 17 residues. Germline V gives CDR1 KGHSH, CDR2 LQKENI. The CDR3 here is CASSPSTGVSMNTEAFF. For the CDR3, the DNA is TGTGCCAGCTCACCATCTACAGGGGTGTCCATGAACACTGAAGCTTTCTTT.

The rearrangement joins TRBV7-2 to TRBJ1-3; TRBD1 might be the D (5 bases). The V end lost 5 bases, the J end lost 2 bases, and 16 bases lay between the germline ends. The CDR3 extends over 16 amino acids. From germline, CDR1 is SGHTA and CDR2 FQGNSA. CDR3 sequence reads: CASSTDRTTAGNTIYF. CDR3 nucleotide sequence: TGTGCCAGCAGCACAGACAGAACGACAGCTGGAAACACCATATATTTT. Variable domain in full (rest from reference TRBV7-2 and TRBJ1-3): GAGVSQSPSNKVTEKGKDVELRCDPISGHTALYWYRQSLGQGLEFLIYFQGNSAPDKSGLPSDRFSAERTGGSVSTLTIQRTQQEDSAVYLCASSTDRTTAGNTIYFGEGSWLTVV.

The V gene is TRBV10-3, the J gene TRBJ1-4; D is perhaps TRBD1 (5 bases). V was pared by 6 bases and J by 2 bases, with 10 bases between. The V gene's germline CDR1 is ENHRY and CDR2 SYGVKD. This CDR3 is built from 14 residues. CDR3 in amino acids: CAIRKEGTNEKLFF. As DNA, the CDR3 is TGTGCCATCAGGAAGGAGGGGACTAATGAAAAACTGTTTTTT.

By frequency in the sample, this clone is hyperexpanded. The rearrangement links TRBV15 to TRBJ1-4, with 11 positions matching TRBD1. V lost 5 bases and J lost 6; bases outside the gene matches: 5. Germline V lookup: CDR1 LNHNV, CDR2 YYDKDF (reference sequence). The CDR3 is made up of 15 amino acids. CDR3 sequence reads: CATSGQGAPDEKLFF. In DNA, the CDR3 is TGTGCCACCAGCGGACAGGGGGCACCGGATGAAAAACTGTTTTTT.

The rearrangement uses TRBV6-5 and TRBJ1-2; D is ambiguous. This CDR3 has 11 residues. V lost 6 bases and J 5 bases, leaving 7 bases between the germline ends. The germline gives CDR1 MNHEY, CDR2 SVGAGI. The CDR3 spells CASRRGYGYTF. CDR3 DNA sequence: TGTGCCAGCAGACGAGGGTATGGCTACACCTTC.

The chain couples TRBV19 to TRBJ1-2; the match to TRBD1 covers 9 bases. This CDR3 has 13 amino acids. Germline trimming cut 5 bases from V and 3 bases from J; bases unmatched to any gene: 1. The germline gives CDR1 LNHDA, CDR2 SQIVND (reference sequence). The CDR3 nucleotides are TGTGCCAGTAGTTGGACAGGGGACTATGGCTACACCTTC. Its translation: CASSWTGDYGYTF.

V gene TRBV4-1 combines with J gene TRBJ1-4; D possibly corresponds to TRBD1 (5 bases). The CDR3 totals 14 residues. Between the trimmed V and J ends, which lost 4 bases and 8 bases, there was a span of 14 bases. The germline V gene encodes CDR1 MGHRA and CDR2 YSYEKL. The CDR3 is CASSPETRGEKLFF. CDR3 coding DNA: TGCGCCAGCAGCCCGGAGACACGGGGGGAAAAACTGTTTTTT.

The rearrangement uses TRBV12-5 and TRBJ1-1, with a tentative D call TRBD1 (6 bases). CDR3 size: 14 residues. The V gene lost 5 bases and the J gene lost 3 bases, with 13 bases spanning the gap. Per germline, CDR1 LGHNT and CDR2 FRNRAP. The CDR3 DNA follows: TGTGCTAGTGGTCTAGGGGGGGAGGACACTGAAGCTTTCTTT. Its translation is CASGLGGEDTEAFF.

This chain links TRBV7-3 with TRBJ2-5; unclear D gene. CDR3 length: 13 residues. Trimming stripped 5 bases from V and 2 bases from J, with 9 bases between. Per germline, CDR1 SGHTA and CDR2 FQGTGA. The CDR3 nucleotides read TGTGCCAGCAGCAAAGGGTCGCAAGAGACCCAGTACTTC. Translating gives CASSKGSQETQYF.